This entry features one T cell receptor (beta chain) sequence. Antigen specificity is unknown. The germline V gene encodes CDR1 MNHEY and CDR2 SMNVEV (reference sequence). Trimming took off 8 bases at V and 3 bases at J, with 21 bases between the two ends. The CDR3 length is 16 residues. The data were obtained in a study of vaccination and CD4 T cells after COVID-19. Study overall: All convalescent patients were nasal swab PCR positive for SARS-CoV-2; eight or nine had mild and one severe disease. Samples were taken after vaccination, a median of around 78 days after dose two, with a range of 14 to 241.

The treatment is: roughly 10-day PBMC culture with coronavirus spike peptide pools or control peptides (ViraFEST assay). Overall study findings and caveats: Convalescent patient numbers were relatively low, with no early post-infection timepoints.

Oncomine TCR Beta short-read sequencing was applied to DNA from cultured CD4+ T cells. TCRdb re-called the PCR reads through MiXCR, storing one row per CDR3 protein. The data show fewer than 20,000 distinct CDR3 sequences, roughly 42% seen once. The V call is TRBV27, the J call TRBJ2-3; D might be TRBD2 (7 bases). The material sequenced was CD4+ T cells from blood, cultured in vitro, taken before SARS-CoV-2 vaccination. This TCR derives from a human donor who had recovered from COVID-19. In DNA form, the CDR3 reads TGTGCCAGCTCCCGAGGGGGGGCCGCGCGGACAGATACGCAGTATTTT. Amino acid sequence: CASSRGGAARTDTQYF.